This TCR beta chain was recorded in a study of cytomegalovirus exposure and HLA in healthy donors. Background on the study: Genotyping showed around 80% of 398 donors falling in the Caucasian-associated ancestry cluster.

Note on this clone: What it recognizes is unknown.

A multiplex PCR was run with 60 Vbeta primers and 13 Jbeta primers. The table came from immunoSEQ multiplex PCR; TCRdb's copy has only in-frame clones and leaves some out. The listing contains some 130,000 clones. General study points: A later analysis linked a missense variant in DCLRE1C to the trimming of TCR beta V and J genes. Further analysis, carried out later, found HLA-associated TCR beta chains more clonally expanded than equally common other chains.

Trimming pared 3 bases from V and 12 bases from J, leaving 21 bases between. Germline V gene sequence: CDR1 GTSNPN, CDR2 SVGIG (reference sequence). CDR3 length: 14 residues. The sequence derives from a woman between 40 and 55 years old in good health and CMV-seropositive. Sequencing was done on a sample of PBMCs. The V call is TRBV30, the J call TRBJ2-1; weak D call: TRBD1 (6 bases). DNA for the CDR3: TGTGCCTGGAGGGGGGCTCACCAATACATGGGGCAGTTCTTC. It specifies CAWRGAHQYMGQFF. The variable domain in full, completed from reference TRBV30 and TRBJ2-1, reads SQTIHQWPATLVQPVGSPLSLECTVEGTSNPNLYWYRQAAGRGLQLLFYSVGIGQISSEVPQNLSASRPQDRQFILSSKKLLLSDSGFYLCAWRGAHQYMGQFFGPGTRLTVL.